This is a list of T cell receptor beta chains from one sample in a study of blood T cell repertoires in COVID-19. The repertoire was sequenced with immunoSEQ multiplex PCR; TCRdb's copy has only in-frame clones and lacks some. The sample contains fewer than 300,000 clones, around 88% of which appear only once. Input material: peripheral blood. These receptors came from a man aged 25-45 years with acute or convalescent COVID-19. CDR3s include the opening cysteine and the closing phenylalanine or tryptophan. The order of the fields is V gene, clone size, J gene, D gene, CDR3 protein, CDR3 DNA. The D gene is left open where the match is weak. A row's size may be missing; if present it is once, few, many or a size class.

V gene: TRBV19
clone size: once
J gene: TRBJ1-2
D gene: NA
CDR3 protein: CASSLAGRMGGLTYGYTF
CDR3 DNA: TGTGCCAGTAGCCTAGCCGGCAGAATGGGGGGGCTGACTTATGGCTACACCTTC

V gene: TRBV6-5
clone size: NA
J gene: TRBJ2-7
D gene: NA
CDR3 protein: CASRTGSHYEQYF
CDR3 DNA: TGTGCCAGCCGAACAGGGAGCCACTACGAGCAGTACTTC

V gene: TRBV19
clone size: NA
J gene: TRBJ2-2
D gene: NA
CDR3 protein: CASSIVLGELFF
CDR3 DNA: TGTGCCAGTAGTATTGTCCTCGGGGAGCTGTTTTTT

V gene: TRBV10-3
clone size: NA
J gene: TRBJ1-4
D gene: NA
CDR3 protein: CAISDVQGEKLFF
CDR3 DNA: TGTGCCATCAGTGACGTTCAGGGTGAAAAACTGTTTTTT

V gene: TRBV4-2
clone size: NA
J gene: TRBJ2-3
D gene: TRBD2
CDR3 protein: CASSQRLAGATDTQYF
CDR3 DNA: TGTGCCAGCAGCCAACGACTAGCGGGGGCCACAGATACGCAGTATTTT

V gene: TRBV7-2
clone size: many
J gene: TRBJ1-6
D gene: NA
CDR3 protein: CASSSRRAGSNSPLHF
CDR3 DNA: TGTGCCAGCAGTTCCCGGAGGGCAGGGTCTAATTCACCCCTCCACTTT

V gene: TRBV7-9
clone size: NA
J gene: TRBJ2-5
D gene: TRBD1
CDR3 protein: CASRGQGFQETQYF
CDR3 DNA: TGTGCCAGCAGGGGACAGGGGTTCCAGGAGACCCAGTACTTC

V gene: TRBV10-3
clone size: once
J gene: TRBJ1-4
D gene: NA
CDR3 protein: CAINPPPRGAINEKLFF
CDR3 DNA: TGTGCCATCAACCCCCCCCCTCGCGGGGCTATTAATGAAAAACTGTTTTTT

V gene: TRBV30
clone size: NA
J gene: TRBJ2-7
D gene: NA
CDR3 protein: CAWSVGPSRHEQYF
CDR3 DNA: TGTGCCTGGAGTGTGGGCCCCAGCCGGCACGAGCAGTACTTC

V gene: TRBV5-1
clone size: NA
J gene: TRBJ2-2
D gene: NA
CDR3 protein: CASSLADTGELFF
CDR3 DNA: TGCGCCAGCAGCTTGGCAGATACCGGGGAGCTGTTTTTT

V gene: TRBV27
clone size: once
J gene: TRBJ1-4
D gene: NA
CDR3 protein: CASSLYGAGQREELFF
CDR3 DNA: TGTGCCAGCAGTTTATATGGGGCTGGACAGAGAGAGGAACTGTTTTTT

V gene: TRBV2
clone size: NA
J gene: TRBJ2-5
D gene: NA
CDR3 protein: CAREQSDSQETQYF
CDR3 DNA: TGTGCCAGAGAGCAATCGGACAGCCAAGAGACCCAGTACTTC

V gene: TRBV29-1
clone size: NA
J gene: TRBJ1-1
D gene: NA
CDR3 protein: CSVVPAGNTEAFF
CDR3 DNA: TGCAGCGTTGTCCCCGCGGGGAACACTGAAGCTTTCTTT

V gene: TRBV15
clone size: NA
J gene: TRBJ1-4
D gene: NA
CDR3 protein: CATSRDRRVNEKLFF
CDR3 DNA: TGTGCCACCAGCAGAGATCGACGGGTAAATGAAAAACTGTTTTTT

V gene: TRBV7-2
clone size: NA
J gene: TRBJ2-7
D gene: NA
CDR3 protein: CASSLGGGTYYEQYF
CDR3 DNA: TGTGCCAGCAGCTTAGGGGGCGGGACTTACTACGAGCAGTACTTC

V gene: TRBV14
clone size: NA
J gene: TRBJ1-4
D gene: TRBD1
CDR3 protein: CASSQNRGRNEKLFF
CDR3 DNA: TGTGCCAGCAGCCAAAACAGGGGACGGAATGAAAAACTGTTTTTT

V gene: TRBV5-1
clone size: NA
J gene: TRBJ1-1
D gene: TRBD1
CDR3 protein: CASSLGQGFFQQTFF
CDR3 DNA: TGCGCCAGCAGCTTGGGACAGGGTTTTTTTCAGCAAACTTTCTTT

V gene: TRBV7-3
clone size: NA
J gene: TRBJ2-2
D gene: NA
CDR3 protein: CASSPGGGELFF
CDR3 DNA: TGTGCCAGCAGCCCCGGAGGGGGGGAGCTGTTTTTT

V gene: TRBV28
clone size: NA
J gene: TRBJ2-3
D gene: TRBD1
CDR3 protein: CASRGQGSTDTQYF
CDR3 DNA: TGTGCCAGCAGGGGACAGGGTAGCACAGATACGCAGTATTTT

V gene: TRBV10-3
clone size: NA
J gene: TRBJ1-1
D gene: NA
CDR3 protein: CAISRTENTEAFF
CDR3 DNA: TGTGCCATCAGTAGAACAGAGAACACTGAAGCTTTCTTT

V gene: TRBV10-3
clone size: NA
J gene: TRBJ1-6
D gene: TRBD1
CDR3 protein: CATRDRGVNNSPLHF
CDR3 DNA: TGTGCCACCCGAGACAGGGGCGTCAATAATTCACCCCTCCACTTT

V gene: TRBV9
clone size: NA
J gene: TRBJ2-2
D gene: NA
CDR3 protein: CASSVAGANTGELFF
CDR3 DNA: TGTGCCAGCAGCGTCGCGGGTGCGAACACCGGGGAGCTGTTTTTT

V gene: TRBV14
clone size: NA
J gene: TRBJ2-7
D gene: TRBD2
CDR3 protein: CASSQDFGLAGEWGGEQYF
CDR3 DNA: TGTGCCAGCAGCCAAGACTTCGGGCTAGCGGGAGAGTGGGGTGGCGAGCAGTACTTC

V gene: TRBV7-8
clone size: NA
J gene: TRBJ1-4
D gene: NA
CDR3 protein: CASSSNSGTNEKLFF
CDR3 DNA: TGTGCCAGCAGCTCCAACTCGGGAACTAATGAAAAACTGTTTTTT

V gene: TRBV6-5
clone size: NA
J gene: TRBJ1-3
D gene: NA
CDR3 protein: CASSLTGFGNTIYF
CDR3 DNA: TGTGCCAGCAGTTTGACAGGATTTGGTAACACCATATATTTT

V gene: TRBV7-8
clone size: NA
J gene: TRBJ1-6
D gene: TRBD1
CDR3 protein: CASSVTRQGRSPLHF
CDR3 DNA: TGTGCCAGCAGCGTAACCCGACAGGGACGGTCACCCCTCCACTTT

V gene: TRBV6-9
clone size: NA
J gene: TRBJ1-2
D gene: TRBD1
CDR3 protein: CASINPWDRGNVYGYTF
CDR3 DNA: TGTGCCAGCATAAACCCTTGGGACAGGGGAAATGTCTATGGCTACACCTTC

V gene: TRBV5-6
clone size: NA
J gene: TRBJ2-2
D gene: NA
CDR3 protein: CASSARLNTGELFF
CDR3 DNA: TGTGCCAGCAGCGCCAGACTCAACACCGGGGAGCTGTTTTTT

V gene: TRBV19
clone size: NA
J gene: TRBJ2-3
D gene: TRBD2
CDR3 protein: CASSIGGGTTDTQYF
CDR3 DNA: TGTGCCAGTAGTATAGGCGGGGGGACCACAGATACGCAGTATTTT

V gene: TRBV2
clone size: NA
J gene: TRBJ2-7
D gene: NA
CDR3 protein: CASNPGQYF
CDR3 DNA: TGTGCCAGCAACCCGGGGCAGTACTTC

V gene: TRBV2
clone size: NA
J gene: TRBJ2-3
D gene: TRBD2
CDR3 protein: CASIDNGGTDTQYF
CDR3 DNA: TGTGCCTCAATAGATAACGGGGGGACAGATACGCAGTATTTT

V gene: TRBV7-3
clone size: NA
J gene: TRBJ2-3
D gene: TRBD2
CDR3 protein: CASSLIQTSGGSDTDTQYF
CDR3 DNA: TGTGCCAGCAGCTTAATCCAGACTAGCGGGGGGTCCGACACAGATACGCAGTATTTT

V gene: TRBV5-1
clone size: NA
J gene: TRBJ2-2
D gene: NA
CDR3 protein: CASSFSSGELFF
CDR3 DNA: TGCGCCAGCAGCTTTTCATCAGGGGAGCTGTTTTTT

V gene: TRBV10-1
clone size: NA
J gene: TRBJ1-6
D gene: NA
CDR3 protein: CASSTDRDSPLHF
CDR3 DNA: TGCGCCAGCAGTACGGACAGAGATTCACCCCTCCACTTT

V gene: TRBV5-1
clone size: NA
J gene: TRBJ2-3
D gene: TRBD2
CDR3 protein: CASSSGLAGVRDTQYF
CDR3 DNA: TGCGCCAGCAGCTCGGGACTAGCGGGAGTTAGAGATACGCAGTATTTT

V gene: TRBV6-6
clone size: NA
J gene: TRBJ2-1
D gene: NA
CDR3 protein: CASKARVSSYNEQFF
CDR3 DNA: TGTGCCAGCAAGGCGCGGGTTAGCTCCTACAATGAGCAGTTCTTC

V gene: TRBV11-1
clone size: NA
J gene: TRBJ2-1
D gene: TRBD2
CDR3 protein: CASSPRTSGGRNEQFF
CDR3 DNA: TGTGCCAGCAGCCCCCGGACTAGCGGGGGGCGGAATGAGCAGTTCTTC

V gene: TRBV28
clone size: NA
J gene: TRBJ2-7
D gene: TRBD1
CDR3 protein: CATTDRGREQYF
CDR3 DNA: TGTGCCACAACAGACAGGGGAAGGGAGCAGTACTTC

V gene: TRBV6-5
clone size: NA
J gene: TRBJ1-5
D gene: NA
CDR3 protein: CASRFGGEGGQPQHF
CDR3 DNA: TGTGCCAGCAGGTTCGGAGGGGAAGGCGGGCAGCCCCAGCATTTT

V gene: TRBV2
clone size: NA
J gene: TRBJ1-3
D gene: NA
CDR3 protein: CASSDRGNTIYF
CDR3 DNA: TGTGCCAGCAGTGACCGGGGAAACACCATATATTTT

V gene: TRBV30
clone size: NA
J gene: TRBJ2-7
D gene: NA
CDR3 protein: CAWGRAYEQYF
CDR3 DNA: TGTGCCTGGGGACGGGCCTACGAGCAGTACTTC

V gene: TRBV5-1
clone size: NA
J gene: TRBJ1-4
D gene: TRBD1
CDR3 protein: CASSPGTANEKLFF
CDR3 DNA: TGCGCCAGCAGCCCCGGGACAGCTAATGAAAAACTGTTTTTT

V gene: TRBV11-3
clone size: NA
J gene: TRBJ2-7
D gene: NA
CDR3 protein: CASSSEYGNYEQYF
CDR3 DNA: TGTGCCAGCAGCTCCGAATACGGGAATTACGAGCAGTACTTC

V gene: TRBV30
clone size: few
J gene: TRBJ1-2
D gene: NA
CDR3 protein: CACARNYGYTF
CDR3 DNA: TGTGCCTGTGCACGGAACTATGGCTACACCTTC

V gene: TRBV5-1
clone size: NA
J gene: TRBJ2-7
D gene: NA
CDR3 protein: CASSPQGSSYEQYF
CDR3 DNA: TGCGCCAGCAGCCCACAGGGATCCTCCTACGAGCAGTACTTC